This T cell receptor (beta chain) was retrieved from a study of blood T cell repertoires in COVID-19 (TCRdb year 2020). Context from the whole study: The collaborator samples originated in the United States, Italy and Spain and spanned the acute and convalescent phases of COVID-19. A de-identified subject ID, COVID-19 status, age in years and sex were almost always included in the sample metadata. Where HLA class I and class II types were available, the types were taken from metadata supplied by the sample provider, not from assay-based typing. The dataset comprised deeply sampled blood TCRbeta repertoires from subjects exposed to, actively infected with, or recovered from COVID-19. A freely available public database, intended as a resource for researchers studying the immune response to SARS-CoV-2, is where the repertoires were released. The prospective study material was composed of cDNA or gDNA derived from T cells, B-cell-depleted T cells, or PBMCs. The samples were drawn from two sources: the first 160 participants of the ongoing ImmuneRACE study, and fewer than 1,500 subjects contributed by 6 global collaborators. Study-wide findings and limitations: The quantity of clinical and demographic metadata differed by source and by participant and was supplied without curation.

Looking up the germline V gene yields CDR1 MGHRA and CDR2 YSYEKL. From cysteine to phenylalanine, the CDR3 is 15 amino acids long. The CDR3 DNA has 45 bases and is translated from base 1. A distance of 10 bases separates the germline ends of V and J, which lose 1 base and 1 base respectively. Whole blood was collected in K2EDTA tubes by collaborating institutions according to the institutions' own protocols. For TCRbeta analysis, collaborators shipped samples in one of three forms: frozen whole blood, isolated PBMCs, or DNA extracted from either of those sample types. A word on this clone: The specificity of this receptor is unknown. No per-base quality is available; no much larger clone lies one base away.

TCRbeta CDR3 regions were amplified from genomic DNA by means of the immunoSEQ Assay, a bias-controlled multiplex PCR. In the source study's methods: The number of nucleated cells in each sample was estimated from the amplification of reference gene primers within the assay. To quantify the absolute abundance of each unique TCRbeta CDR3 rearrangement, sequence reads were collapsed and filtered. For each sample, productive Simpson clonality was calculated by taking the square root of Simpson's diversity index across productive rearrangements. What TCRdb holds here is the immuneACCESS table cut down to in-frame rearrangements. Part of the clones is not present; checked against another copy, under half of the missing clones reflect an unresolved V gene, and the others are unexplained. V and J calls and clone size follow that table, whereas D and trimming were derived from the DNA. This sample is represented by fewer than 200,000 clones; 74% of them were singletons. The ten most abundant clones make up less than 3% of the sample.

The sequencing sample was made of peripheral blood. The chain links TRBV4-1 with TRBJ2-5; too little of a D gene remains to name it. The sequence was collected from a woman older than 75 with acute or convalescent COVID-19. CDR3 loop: CASSQGTASQETQYF. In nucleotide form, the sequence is TGCGCCAGCAGCCAAGGCACAGCCTCCCAAGAGACCCAGTACTTC.